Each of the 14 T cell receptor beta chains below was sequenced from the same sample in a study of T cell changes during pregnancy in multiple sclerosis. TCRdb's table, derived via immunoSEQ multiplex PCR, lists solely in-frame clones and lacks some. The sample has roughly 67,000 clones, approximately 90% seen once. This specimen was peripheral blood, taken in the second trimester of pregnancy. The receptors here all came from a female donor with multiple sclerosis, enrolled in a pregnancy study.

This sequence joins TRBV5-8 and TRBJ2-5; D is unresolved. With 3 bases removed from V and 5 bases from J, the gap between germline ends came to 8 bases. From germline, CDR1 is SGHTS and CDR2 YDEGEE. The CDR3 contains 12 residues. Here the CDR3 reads CASSSARETQYF. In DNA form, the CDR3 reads TGTGCCAGCAGCTCCGCGCGGGAGACCCAGTACTTC.

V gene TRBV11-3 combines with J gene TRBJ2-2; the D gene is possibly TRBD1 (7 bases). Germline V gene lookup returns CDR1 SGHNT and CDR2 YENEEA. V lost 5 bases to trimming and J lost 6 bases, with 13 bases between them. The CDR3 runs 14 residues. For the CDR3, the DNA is TGTGCCAGCAGCGCGGGGACAGCAGCCGGGGAGCTGTTTTTT. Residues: CASSAGTAAGELFF.

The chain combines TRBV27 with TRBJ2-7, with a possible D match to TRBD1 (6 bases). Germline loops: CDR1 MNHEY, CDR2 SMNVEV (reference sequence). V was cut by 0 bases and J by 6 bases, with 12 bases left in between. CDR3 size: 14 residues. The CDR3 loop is CASSLSAQGFEQYF. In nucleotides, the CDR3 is TGTGCCAGCAGTTTATCGGCGCAGGGGTTCGAGCAGTACTTC.

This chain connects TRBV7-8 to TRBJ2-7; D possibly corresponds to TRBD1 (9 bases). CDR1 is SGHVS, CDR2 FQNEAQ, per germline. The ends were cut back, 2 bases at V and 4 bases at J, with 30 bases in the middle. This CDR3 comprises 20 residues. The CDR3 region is CASSLLSGGDRAIGSYEQYF. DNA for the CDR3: TGTGCCAGCAGCTTATTATCCGGGGGGGACAGGGCAATAGGGTCTTACGAGCAGTACTTC.

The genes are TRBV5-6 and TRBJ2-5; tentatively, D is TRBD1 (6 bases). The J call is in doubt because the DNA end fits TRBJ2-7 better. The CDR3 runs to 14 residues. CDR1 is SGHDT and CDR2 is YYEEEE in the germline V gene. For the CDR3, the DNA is TGTGCCAGCAGCTTATACACAGGGTACTCCGAGCAGTACTTC. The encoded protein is CASSLYTGYSEQYF.

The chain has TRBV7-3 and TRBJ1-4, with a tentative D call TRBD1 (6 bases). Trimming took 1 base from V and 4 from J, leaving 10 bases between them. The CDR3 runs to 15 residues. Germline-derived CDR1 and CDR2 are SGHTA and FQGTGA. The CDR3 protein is CASSLSQGINEKLFF. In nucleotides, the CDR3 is TGTGCCAGCAGCTTAAGCCAGGGGATTAATGAAAAACTGTTTTTT.

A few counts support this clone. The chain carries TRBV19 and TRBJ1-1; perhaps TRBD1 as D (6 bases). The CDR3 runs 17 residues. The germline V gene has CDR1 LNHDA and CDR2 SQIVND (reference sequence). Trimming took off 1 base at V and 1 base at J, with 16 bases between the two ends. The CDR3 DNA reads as TGTGCCAGTAGTATAGGTGGACAGACGGTTACGAACACTGAAGCTTTCTTT. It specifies CASSIGGQTVTNTEAFF.

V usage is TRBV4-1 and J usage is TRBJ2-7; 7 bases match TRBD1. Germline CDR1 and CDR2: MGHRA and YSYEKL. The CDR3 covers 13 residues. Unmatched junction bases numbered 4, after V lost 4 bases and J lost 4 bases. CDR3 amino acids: CASSLGTEYEQYF. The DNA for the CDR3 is TGCGCCAGCAGCCTCGGGACAGAGTACGAGCAGTACTTC.

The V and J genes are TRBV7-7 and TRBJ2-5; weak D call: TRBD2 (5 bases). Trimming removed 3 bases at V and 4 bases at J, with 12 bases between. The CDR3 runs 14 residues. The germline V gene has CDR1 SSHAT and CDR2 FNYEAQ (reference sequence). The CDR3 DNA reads TGTGCCAGCAGCTTCCGGGAAGGGCGAGAGACCCAGTACTTC. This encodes CASSFREGRETQYF.

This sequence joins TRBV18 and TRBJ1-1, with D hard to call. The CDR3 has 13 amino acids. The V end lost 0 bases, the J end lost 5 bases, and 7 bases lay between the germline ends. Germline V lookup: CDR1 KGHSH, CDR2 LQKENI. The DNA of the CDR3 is TGTGCCAGCTCACCACCCGGGAGAACTGAAGCTTTCTTT. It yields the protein CASSPPGRTEAFF.

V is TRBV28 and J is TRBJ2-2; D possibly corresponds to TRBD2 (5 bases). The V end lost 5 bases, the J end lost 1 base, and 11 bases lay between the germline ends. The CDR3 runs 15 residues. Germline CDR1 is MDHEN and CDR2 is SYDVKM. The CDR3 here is CASSHGGRNTGELFF. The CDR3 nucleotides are TGTGCCAGCAGTCACGGCGGGCGGAACACCGGGGAGCTGTTTTTT.

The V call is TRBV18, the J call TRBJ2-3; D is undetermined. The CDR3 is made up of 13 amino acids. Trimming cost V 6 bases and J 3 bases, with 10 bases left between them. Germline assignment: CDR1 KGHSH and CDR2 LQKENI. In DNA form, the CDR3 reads TGTGCCAGCTCGCAGACAACGACAGATACGCAGTATTTT. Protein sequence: CASSQTTTDTQYF.

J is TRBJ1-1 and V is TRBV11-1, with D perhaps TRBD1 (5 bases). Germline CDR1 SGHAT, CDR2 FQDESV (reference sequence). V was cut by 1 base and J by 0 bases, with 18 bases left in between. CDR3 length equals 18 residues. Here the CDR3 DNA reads TGTGCCAGCAGCTTAGTACGGGCGTCAGGGAGGCTGAACACTGAAGCTTTCTTT. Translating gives CASSLVRASGRLNTEAFF.

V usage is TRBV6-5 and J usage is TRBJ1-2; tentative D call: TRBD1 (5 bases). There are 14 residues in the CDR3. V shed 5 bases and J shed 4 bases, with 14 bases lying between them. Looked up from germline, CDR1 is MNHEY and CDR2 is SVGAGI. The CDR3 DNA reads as TGTGCCAGCAGTAATGGGGGGGATAGCTATGGCTACACCTTC. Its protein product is CASSNGGDSYGYTF.